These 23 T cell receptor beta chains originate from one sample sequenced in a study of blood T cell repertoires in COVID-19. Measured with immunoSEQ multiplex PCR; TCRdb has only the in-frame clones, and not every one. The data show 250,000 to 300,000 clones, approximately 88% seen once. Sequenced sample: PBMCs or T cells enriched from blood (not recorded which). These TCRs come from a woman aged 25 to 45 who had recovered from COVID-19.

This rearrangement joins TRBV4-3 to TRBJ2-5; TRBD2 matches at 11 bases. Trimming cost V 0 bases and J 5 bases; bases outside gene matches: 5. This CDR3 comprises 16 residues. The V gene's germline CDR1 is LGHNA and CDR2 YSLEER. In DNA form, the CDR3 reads TGCGCCAGCAGCCAAGAGGGATCTAGCGGGGGGGAGACCCAGTACTTC. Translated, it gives CASSQEGSSGGETQYF.

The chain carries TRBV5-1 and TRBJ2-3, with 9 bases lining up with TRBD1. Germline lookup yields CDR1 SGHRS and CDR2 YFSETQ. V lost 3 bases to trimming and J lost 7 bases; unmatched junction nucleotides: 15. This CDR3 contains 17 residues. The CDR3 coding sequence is TGCGCCAGCAGCTCCGGACAGGGGTTAGGCATGCCCCATACGCAGTATTTT. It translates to CASSSGQGLGMPHTQYF.

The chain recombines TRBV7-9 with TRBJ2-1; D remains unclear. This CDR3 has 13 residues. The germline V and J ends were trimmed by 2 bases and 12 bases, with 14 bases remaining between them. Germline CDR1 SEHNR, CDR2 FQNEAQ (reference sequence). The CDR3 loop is CASSLNSVLGQFF. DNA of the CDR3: TGTGCCAGCAGCTTAAACAGTGTTCTTGGGCAGTTCTTC.

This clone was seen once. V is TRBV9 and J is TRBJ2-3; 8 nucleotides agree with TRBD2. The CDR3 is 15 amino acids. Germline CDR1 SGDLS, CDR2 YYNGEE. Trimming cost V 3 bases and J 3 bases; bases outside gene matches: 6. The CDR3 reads CASSAEVAGTDTQYF. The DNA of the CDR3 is TGTGCCAGCAGCGCCGAGGTAGCGGGGACAGATACGCAGTATTTT.

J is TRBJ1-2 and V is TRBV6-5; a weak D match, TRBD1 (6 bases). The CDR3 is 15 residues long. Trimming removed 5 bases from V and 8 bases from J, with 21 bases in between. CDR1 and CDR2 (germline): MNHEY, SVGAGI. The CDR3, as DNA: TGTGCCAGCAGTCGGGGGGGGGCCGCCCCGGGCGGCTACACCTTC. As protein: CASSRGGAAPGGYTF.

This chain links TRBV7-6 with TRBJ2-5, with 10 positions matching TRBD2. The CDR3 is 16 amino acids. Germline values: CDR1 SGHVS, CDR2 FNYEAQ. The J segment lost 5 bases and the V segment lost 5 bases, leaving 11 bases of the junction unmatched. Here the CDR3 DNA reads TGTGCCAGCAGCCTAGGGGCTAGCGGGAGTCAGGAGACCCAGTACTTC. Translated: CASSLGASGSQETQYF.

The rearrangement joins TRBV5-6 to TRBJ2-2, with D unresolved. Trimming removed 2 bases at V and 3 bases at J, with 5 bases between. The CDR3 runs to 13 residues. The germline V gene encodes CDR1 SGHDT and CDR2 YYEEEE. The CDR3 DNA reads TGTGCCAGCAGCTTAAGCTACACCGGGGAGCTGTTTTTT. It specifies CASSLSYTGELFF.

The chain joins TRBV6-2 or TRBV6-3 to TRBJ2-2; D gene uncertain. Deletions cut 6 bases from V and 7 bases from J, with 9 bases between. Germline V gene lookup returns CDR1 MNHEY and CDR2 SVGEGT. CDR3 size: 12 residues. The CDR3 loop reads CASSSYGGELFF. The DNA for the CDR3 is TGTGCCAGCAGCTCTTACGGCGGGGAGCTGTTTTTT.

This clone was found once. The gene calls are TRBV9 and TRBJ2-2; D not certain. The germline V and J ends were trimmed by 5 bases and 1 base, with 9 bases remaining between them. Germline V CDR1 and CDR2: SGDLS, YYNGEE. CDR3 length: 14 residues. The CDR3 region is CASRVGLNTGELFF. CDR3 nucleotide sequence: TGTGCCAGCAGGGTGGGCCTGAACACCGGGGAGCTGTTTTTT.

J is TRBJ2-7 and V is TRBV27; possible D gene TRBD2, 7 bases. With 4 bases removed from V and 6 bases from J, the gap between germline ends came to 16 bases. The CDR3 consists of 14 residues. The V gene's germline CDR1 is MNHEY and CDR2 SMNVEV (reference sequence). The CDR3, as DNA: TGTGCCAGCAGTTCCGGGGGGCCGAGAAGCGAGCAGTACTTC. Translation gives CASSSGGPRSEQYF.

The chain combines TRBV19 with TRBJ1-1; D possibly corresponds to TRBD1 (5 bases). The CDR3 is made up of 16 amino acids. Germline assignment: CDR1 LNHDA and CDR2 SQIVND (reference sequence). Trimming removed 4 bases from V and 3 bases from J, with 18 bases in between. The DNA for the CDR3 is TGTGCCAGTAGTACCACAACGAGCGACAGATACACTGAAGCTTTCTTT. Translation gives CASSTTTSDRYTEAFF.

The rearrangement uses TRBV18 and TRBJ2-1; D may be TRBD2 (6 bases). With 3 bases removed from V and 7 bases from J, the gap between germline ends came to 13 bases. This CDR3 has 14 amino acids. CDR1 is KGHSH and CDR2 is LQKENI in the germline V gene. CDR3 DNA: TGTGCCAGCTCACCCGGACTAATGGGTAATGAGCAGTTCTTC. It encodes CASSPGLMGNEQFF.

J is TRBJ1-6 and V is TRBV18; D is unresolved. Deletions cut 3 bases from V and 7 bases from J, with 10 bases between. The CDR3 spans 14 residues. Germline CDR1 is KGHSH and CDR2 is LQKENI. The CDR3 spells CASSPLEVNSPLHF. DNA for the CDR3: TGTGCCAGCTCACCCCTGGAGGTAAATTCACCCCTCCACTTT. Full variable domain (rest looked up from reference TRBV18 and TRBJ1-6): NAGVMQNPRHLVRRRGQEARLRCSPMKGHSHVYWYRQLPEEGLKFMVYLQKENIIDESGMPKERFSAEFPKEGPSILRIQQVVRGDSAAYFCASSPLEVNSPLHFGNGTRLTVT.

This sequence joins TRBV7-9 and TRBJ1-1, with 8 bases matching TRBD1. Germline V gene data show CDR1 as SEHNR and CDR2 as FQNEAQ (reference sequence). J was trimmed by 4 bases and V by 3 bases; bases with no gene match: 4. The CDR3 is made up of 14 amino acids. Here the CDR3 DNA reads TGTGCCAGCAGCTTTGAGCAGGGGGCCACTGAAGCTTTCTTT. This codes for CASSFEQGATEAFF.

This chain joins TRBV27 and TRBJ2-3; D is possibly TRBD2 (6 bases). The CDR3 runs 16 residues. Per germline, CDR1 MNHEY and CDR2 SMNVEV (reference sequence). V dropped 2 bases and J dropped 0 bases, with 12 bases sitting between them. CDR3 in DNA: TGTGCCAGCAGTTTACGGGAGCCAAAGAGCACAGATACGCAGTATTTT. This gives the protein CASSLREPKSTDTQYF.

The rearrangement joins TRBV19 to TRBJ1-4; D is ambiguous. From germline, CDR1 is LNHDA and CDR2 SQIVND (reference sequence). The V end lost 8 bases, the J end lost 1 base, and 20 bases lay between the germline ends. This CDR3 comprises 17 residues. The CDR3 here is CASAGRAPRRTNEKLFF. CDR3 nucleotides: TGTGCCAGTGCCGGGAGGGCCCCTCGGAGAACTAATGAAAAACTGTTTTTT.

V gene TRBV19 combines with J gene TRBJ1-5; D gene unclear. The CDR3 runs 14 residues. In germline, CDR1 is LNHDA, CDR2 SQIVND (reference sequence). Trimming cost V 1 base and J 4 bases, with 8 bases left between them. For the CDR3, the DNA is TGTGCCAGTAGTATAGTCCCAGGAAATCAGCCCCAGCATTTT. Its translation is CASSIVPGNQPQHF.

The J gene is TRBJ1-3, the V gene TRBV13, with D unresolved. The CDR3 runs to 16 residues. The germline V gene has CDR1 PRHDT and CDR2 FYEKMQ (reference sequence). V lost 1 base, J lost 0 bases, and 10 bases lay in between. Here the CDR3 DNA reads TGTGCCAGCAGCTTAGCCGGAGACCTCTCTGGAAACACCATATATTTT. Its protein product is CASSLAGDLSGNTIYF.

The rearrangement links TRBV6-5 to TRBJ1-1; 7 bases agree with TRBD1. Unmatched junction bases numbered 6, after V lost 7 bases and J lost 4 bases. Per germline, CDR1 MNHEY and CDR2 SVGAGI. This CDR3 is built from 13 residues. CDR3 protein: CASTGTVGTEAFF. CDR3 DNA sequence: TGTGCCAGCACGGGGACAGTCGGCACTGAAGCTTTCTTT.

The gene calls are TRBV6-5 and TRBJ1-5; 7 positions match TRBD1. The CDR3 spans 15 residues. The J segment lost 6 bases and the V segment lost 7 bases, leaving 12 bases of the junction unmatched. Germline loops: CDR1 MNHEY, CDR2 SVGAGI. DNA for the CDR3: TGTGCCAGCATCGCTACAGGGGACTGGCCTCAGCCCCAGCATTTT. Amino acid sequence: CASIATGDWPQPQHF.

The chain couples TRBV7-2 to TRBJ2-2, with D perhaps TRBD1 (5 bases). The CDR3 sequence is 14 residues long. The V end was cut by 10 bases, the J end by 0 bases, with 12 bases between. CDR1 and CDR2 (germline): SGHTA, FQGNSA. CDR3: CAIPRGSNTGELFF. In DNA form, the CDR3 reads TGTGCCATACCTAGGGGCTCGAACACCGGGGAGCTGTTTTTT.

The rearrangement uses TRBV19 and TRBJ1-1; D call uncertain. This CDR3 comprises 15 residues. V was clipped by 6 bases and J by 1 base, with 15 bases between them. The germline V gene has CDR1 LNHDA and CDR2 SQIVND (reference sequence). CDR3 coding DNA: TGTGCCAGTAGCGGCACCCTGAGGGAGAACACTGAAGCTTTCTTT. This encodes CASSGTLRENTEAFF.

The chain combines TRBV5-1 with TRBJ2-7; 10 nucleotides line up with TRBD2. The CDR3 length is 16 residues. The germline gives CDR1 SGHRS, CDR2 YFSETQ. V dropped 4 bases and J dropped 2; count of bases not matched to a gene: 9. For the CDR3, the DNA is TGCGCCAGCAGCCACCGGACTAGCGGAACGGCCTACGAGCAGTACTTC. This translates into CASSHRTSGTAYEQYF.